The 25 T cell receptor beta chains below all came from one sample that was sequenced in a study of blood T cells in healthy people across ages. The authors ran a second PCR of 7 to 11 cycles using a sample-barcoded 5' primer and a J-beta primer mix. TCRdb re-called the 5' RACE reads through MiXCR, storing one row per CDR3 protein. This sample has roughly 830,000 distinct CDR3 sequences, with less than 80% found just once. Input material: blood. These receptor sequences come from a man under 40 in good health.

The rearrangement uses TRBV7-3 and TRBJ1-1, with 7 bases fitting TRBD1. Germline-derived CDR1 and CDR2 are SGHTA and FQGTGA. V lost 5 bases to trimming and J lost 2 bases; unmatched junction nucleotides: 8. This CDR3 comprises 15 residues. In DNA, the CDR3 is TGTGCCAGCAGCCCCAATCCAGGGGGAAACACTGAAGCTTTCTTT. Amino acids: CASSPNPGGNTEAFF.

This chain connects TRBV20-1 to TRBJ2-5; no clear D. Germline V gives CDR1 DFQATT, CDR2 SNEGSKA (reference sequence). The CDR3 has 16 amino acids. Trimming removed 1 base from V and 2 bases from J, with 17 bases in between. As DNA, the CDR3 is TGCAGTGCTAGAGCTTCTGACGGAAAAGCTCAAGAGACCCAGTACTTC. Its protein is CSARASDGKAQETQYF.

This clonotype was detected a few times. J is TRBJ2-3 and V is TRBV3-1; maybe TRBD2 (5 bases). Germline V gene sequence: CDR1 LGHDT, CDR2 YNNKEL (reference sequence). The CDR3 loop spans 22 amino acids. V gave up 1 base and J gave up 1 base, with 30 bases separating them. CDR3 protein: CASSQGPLAALYPPFGTDTQYF. The CDR3 nucleotides read TGTGCCAGCAGCCAAGGGCCGCTAGCCGCGCTCTACCCACCCTTCGGCACAGATACGCAGTATTTT.

The chain has TRBV6-2 or TRBV6-3 and TRBJ2-5, with no clear D. Looked up from germline, CDR1 is MNHEY and CDR2 is SVGEGT. The V end was cut by 7 bases, the J end by 4 bases, with 10 bases between. The CDR3 runs 12 residues. CDR3 DNA sequence: TGTGCCAGCACTGACGTCCCAGAGACCCAGTACTTC. Translating gives CASTDVPETQYF.

This chain's CDR3 is CASGGQGGNEQFF. CDR3 DNA sequence: TGTGCCAGCGGCGGACAGGGGGGGAATGAGCAGTTCTTC. The chain links TRBV11-2 to TRBJ2-1, with 10 bases aligning to TRBD1. CDR3 size: 13 residues. Trimming removed 8 bases from V and 7 bases from J; junction bases left unmatched: 5. Germline V gene data show CDR1 as SGHAT and CDR2 as FQNNGV.

This clonotype came up a few times. V is TRBV20-1 and J is TRBJ1-6, with D unclear. The V end was cut by 1 base, the J end by 0 bases, with 16 bases between. The CDR3 covers 18 residues. Germline V gives CDR1 DFQATT, CDR2 SNEGSKA (reference sequence). The CDR3 here is CSARVPQTQRSYNSPLHF. The CDR3 DNA sequence: TGCAGTGCTAGAGTCCCCCAGACCCAGCGCTCCTATAATTCACCCCTCCACTTT.

This clonotype was counted a single time. The chain employs TRBV7-2 and TRBJ2-3; 8 nucleotides align to TRBD2. Germline V lookup: CDR1 SGHTA, CDR2 FQGNSA. The trim removed 6 bases at V and 3 bases at J, leaving 8 bases unmatched. CDR3 length: 15 residues. The CDR3 loop is CASRFPGLGTDTQYF. The CDR3 DNA sequence: TGTGCCAGCAGGTTTCCGGGACTAGGAACAGATACGCAGTATTTT.

This rearrangement joins TRBV27 to TRBJ2-7, with 8 bases matching TRBD1. Germline V gene data show CDR1 as MNHEY and CDR2 as SMNVEV (reference sequence). This CDR3 comprises 15 residues. The ends lost 6 bases at V and 2 bases at J; junction bases unmatched: 9. This CDR3 is CASRLGQGVPYEQYF. The DNA of the CDR3 is TGTGCCAGCAGACTTGGACAGGGAGTTCCCTACGAGCAGTACTTC.

Points on this clonotype: Relative to the germline gene, one junction end is altered; a read error may explain this. This sequence joins TRBV12-3 or TRBV12-4 and TRBJ2-5, with 7 bases fitting TRBD1. The CDR3 sequence is 14 residues long. CDR3 sequence: CTSSSNRGQETQYF. The CDR3 DNA reads TGTACCAGCAGTTCGAACAGGGGTCAAGAGACCCAGTACTTC.

V is TRBV4-2 and J is TRBJ1-1, with 7 nucleotides matching TRBD1. The CDR3 sequence is 15 residues long. The V gene's germline CDR1 is LGHNA and CDR2 YNFKEQ. The ends lost 4 bases at V and 11 bases at J; junction bases unmatched: 16. The CDR3 reads CASSPTIFQGGAAFF. In DNA, the CDR3 is TGTGCCAGCAGCCCTACTATTTTTCAGGGGGGAGCGGCTTTCTTT.

The CDR3 is CASSGWRGNNEQFF. The CDR3 DNA follows: TGTGCCAGCAGTGGCTGGCGGGGGAACAATGAGCAGTTCTTC. The chain employs TRBV2 and TRBJ2-1; 7 nucleotides align to TRBD2. V was pared by 4 bases and J by 5 bases, with 5 bases of the junction left unmatched. The CDR3 extends over 14 amino acids. Germline V gene sequence: CDR1 SNHLY, CDR2 FYNNEI.

The chain joins TRBV25-1 to TRBJ2-3; no reliable D call. Germline-derived CDR1 and CDR2 are MGHDK and SYGVNS. With 4 bases removed from V and 0 bases from J, the gap between germline ends came to 11 bases. CDR3 size: 15 residues. CDR3 DNA: TGTGCCAGCAGTGGGGGTTCGAGGAGCACAGATACGCAGTATTTT. Protein product: CASSGGSRSTDTQYF.

The chain joins TRBV4-3 to TRBJ2-7; the D gene is possibly TRBD1 (5 bases). CDR1 LGHNA and CDR2 YSLEER come from the germline V gene. Trimming took off 0 bases at V and 1 base at J, with 16 bases between the two ends. The CDR3 has 17 residues. The CDR3 here is CASSQDPRGLGSYEQYF. The CDR3 bases are TGCGCCAGCAGCCAAGATCCTAGGGGTCTGGGGTCCTACGAGCAGTACTTC.

V gene TRBV2 combines with J gene TRBJ2-3; 9 positions agree with TRBD2. The CDR3 has 16 residues. The V segment lost 3 bases and the J segment 2 bases; nucleotides outside the gene matches: 6. Germline assignment: CDR1 SNHLY and CDR2 FYNNEI. CDR3 amino acids: CASSEDGGGDTDTQYF. The CDR3 coding sequence is TGTGCCAGCAGTGAGGATGGCGGGGGGGACACAGATACGCAGTATTTT. The variable domain in full, completed from reference TRBV2 and TRBJ2-3, reads EPEVTQTPSHQVTQMGQEVILRCVPISNHLYFYWYRQILGQKVEFLVSFYNNEISEKSEIFDDQFSVERPDGSNFTLKIRSTKLEDSAMYFCASSEDGGGDTDTQYFGPGTRLTVL.

The J gene is TRBJ1-6, the V gene TRBV4-3, with D maybe TRBD1 (6 bases). Trimming removed 1 base from V and 0 bases from J, with 10 bases in between. CDR1 and CDR2 (germline): LGHNA, YSLEER. The CDR3 has 17 amino acids. The chain's CDR3 is CASSQGLQGSYNSPLHF. The CDR3 coding sequence is TGCGCCAGCAGCCAAGGGCTACAGGGCTCCTATAATTCACCCCTCCACTTT.

CDR3 amino acids: CASSLGHRDLVYYEQFF. The CDR3 nucleotides read TGTGCCAGCAGCTTAGGTCACAGGGACTTGGTGTACTATGAGCAGTTCTTC. The chain combines TRBV7-2 with TRBJ2-1; D might be TRBD1 or TRBD2, each matching 6 bases. In germline, CDR1 is SGHTA, CDR2 FQGNSA. The V end lost 1 base, the J end lost 8 bases, and 21 bases lay between the germline ends. The CDR3 covers 17 residues.

The chain has TRBV29-1 and TRBJ2-6, with unresolved D. The germline V and J ends were trimmed by 5 bases and 6 bases, with 11 bases remaining between them. This CDR3 has 13 amino acids. The germline CDR1 and CDR2 sequences are SQVTM and ANQGSEA. The CDR3 loop is CSVHGPEANVLTF. CDR3 nucleotides: TGCAGCGTTCACGGGCCTGAGGCCAACGTCCTGACTTTC.

The chain uses TRBV10-3 and TRBJ2-3; D unclear. Germline CDR1 reads ENHRY; CDR2 reads SYGVKD. The CDR3 runs to 15 residues. Trimming cost V 2 bases and J 3 bases, with 12 bases left between them. In DNA, the CDR3 is TGTGCCATCAGTGAGGCCCTTCAAGGGACAGATACGCAGTATTTT. Translating gives CAISEALQGTDTQYF.

In DNA form, the CDR3 reads TGTGCCATCAGTGAGGCACCACAGGGAGTATCACTGTTTTTT. Its protein is CAISEAPQGVSLFF. V and J are TRBV10-3 and TRBJ1-4; D possibly corresponds to TRBD1 (6 bases). V was shortened by 2 bases and J by 13 bases, with 17 bases between the two germline ends. The V gene's germline CDR1 is ENHRY and CDR2 SYGVKD. The CDR3 has 14 amino acids.

CDR3 region: CASSVGQGVHEQFF. The CDR3 DNA follows: TGTGCCAGCAGCGTTGGGCAGGGTGTCCATGAGCAGTTCTTC. J is TRBJ2-1 and V is TRBV9; D possibly corresponds to TRBD1 (5 bases). The V and J ends lost 2 bases and 8 bases respectively, with 14 bases between them. The germline gives CDR1 SGDLS, CDR2 YYNGEE. The CDR3 runs to 14 residues.

The chain links TRBV29-1 to TRBJ2-7; no clear D gene. Germline CDR1 SQVTM, CDR2 ANQGSEA. The V end lost 4 bases, the J end lost 0 bases, and 7 bases lay between the germline ends. The CDR3 totals 12 residues. CDR3: CSVGTDSYEQYF. The CDR3 DNA reads TGCAGCGTTGGGACGGACTCCTACGAGCAGTACTTC.

The chain has TRBV2 and TRBJ2-6, with D perhaps being TRBD1 or TRBD2 (5 bases each). V was cut by 4 bases and J by 2 bases, with 15 bases left in between. Germline loops: CDR1 SNHLY, CDR2 FYNNEI. CDR3 length: 17 amino acids. The CDR3 DNA sequence: TGTGCCAGCAGTGGGGCCGGGACGGTCCCTGGGGCCAACGTCCTGACTTTC. Residues: CASSGAGTVPGANVLTF.

CDR3 sequence: CASSPLGVIYEQYF. The CDR3 bases are TGTGCCAGCAGCCCATTAGGGGTCATCTACGAGCAGTACTTC. The chain uses TRBV7-2 and TRBJ2-7; the D gene is possibly TRBD1 (5 bases). Germline CDR1 SGHTA, CDR2 FQGNSA. Trimming cost V 5 bases and J 3 bases, with 14 bases left between them. The CDR3 is 14 amino acids. The variable domain in full, with the rest retrieved from reference TRBV7-2 and TRBJ2-7, is GAGVSQSPSNKVTEKGKDVELRCDPISGHTALYWYRQSLGQGLEFLIYFQGNSAPDKSGLPSDRFSAERTGGSVSTLTIQRTQQEDSAVYLCASSPLGVIYEQYFGPGTRLTVT.

The V and J genes are TRBV29-1 and TRBJ2-3, with 8 bases matching TRBD1. The J segment lost 3 bases and the V segment lost 7 bases, leaving 3 bases of the junction unmatched. The CDR3 is made up of 12 amino acids. CDR1 SQVTM and CDR2 ANQGSEA come from the germline V gene. The CDR3 DNA reads TGCAGCGGCAGACAGGGGACAGATACGCAGTATTTT. It translates to CSGRQGTDTQYF.

The chain has TRBV20-1 and TRBJ2-7; D gene uncertain. Germline-derived CDR1 and CDR2 are DFQATT and SNEGSKA (reference sequence). V shed 3 bases and J shed 2 bases, with 14 bases lying between them. This CDR3 contains 14 residues. CDR3 DNA: TGCAGTGCTAGGGTCCCCCTCCCTCCCTACGAGCAGTACTTC. Translated: CSARVPLPPYEQYF.